These 21 T cell receptor beta chains originate from one sample sequenced in a study of human CD8 memory T cell subsets (dated by TCRdb to about 2020). A Human TCR Profiling Kit was used to prepare UMI-labeled 5' RACE TCRbeta libraries. Following reprocessing of the reads by TCRdb, the data hold one row per CDR3 protein sequence and no DNA is available. The table for this sample lists roughly 9,800 distinct CDR3 sequences. Of the sample, 20% to 25% falls within the top ten clones. The sequenced material came from CD8+ T cells from PBMCs. Receptors originate from a human donor in good health.

The genes are TRBV9 and TRBJ1-5; lacking DNA, the TRBD1 call made by TCRdb goes unchecked. The length of the CDR3 is 15 residues. CDR1 SGDLS and CDR2 YYNGEE come from the germline V gene. Here the CDR3 reads CASSVEGGRNQPQHF.

The V call is TRBV7-2, the J call TRBJ1-1; no DNA is available, so the TRBD1 call from TCRdb remains unchecked. The germline CDR1 and CDR2 sequences are SGHTA and FQGNSA. This CDR3 is 13 amino acids long. The CDR3 here is CASSLQGNTEAFF.

The V gene is TRBV7-9, the J gene TRBJ2-5; as DNA is missing, the TRBD2 call by TCRdb cannot be tested. This CDR3 has 16 residues. In germline, CDR1 is SEHNR, CDR2 FQNEAQ (reference sequence). CDR3 sequence: CASSSIAAHSQETQYF. The variable domain in full, with the rest retrieved from reference TRBV7-9 and TRBJ2-5, is DTGVSQNPRHKITKRGQNVTFRCDPISEHNRLYWYRQTLGQGPEFLTYFQNEAQLEKSRLLSDRFSAERPKGSFSTLEIQRTEQGDSAMYLCASSSIAAHSQETQYFGPGTRLLVL.

The gene calls are TRBV9 and TRBJ2-2. Per germline, CDR1 SGDLS and CDR2 YYNGEE. The length of the CDR3 is 15 residues. The CDR3 sequence: CASSGESSAPGELFF.

V usage is TRBV7-9 and J usage is TRBJ2-7. The CDR3 runs 14 residues. Germline V gives CDR1 SEHNR, CDR2 FQNEAQ (reference sequence). The CDR3 loop reads CASSPTGRPYEQYF.

The CDR3 here is CASSPPMNTGELFF. This chain connects TRBV18 to TRBJ2-2. Germline-derived CDR1 and CDR2 are KGHSH and LQKENI. The CDR3 totals 14 residues.

V and J are TRBV7-6 and TRBJ1-5. This CDR3 contains 13 residues. From germline, CDR1 is SGHVS and CDR2 FNYEAQ. The CDR3 sequence is CASSRSVSQPQHF.

The chain recombines TRBV25-1 with TRBJ2-5; the D call of TRBD1 rests on TCRdb alone, since no DNA is present to check it. This CDR3 has 15 amino acids. Germline CDR1 is MGHDK and CDR2 is SYGVNS. The CDR3 loop is CASSVTGIGQETQYF. Variable domain in full (rest from reference TRBV25-1 and TRBJ2-5): EADIYQTPRYLVIGTGKKITLECSQTMGHDKMYWYQQDPGMELHLIHYSYGVNSTEKGDLSSESTVSRIRTEHFPLTLESARPSHTSQYLCASSVTGIGQETQYFGPGTRLLVL.

The chain recombines TRBV6-6 with TRBJ2-7; TCRdb returns TRBD1, unconfirmable since there is no DNA. Germline V lookup: CDR1 MNHNY, CDR2 SVGAGI (reference sequence). This CDR3 is built from 15 residues. CDR3 in amino acids: CASAAGAGTYYEQYF.

This clonotype is labeled medium-sized (0.01 to 0.1%) based on frequency. This chain links TRBV12-3 or TRBV12-4 with TRBJ2-1; TCRdb designates TRBD2, a call that cannot be tested without DNA. The CDR3 contains 13 residues. CDR3 in amino acids: CASRPSVANEQFF.

The chain employs TRBV7-2 and TRBJ1-4; the TRBD1 assignment by TCRdb is unverifiable without DNA. CDR3 size: 15 residues. Per germline, CDR1 SGHTA and CDR2 FQGNSA. CDR3 protein: CASSFTGAGREKLFF.

The chain joins TRBV5-1 to TRBJ1-1; the TRBD1 assignment by TCRdb is unverifiable without DNA. The CDR3 runs to 16 residues. Per germline, CDR1 SGHRS and CDR2 YFSETQ. The CDR3 sequence: CASSNRDRLNTIEAFF.

This rearrangement joins TRBV24-1 to TRBJ2-7. Germline loops: CDR1 KGHDR, CDR2 SFDVKD. The CDR3 is 14 residues long. This CDR3 is CATSETDRSYEQYF.

This sequence joins TRBV12-3 or TRBV12-4 and TRBJ2-7; TCRdb designates TRBD1, a call that cannot be tested without DNA. This CDR3 is built from 14 residues. The CDR3 sequence is CASSNRPGQMEQYF.

The chain recombines TRBV28 with TRBJ1-5; with no DNA, the TCRdb D assignment of TRBD1 cannot be verified. This CDR3 is built from 17 residues. CDR1 MDHEN and CDR2 SYDVKM come from the germline V gene. The CDR3 loop is CASSSGQGAMNNQPQHF.

CDR3 sequence: CASSLSVDRYNEQFF. V and J are TRBV28 and TRBJ2-1; TCRdb's D call, TRBD1, is unchecked because there is no DNA. Germline CDR1 and CDR2: MDHEN and SYDVKM. This CDR3 comprises 15 residues.

This CDR3 reads CASSANPGLDSTDTQYF. The chain employs TRBV5-5 and TRBJ2-3; absent DNA, TCRdb's TRBD2 call cannot be checked. Germline V CDR1 and CDR2: SGHKS, YYEKEE (reference sequence). This CDR3 is 17 amino acids long.

This chain uses TRBV27 with TRBJ2-7; TCRdb returns TRBD1, unconfirmable since there is no DNA. The CDR3 length is 14 residues. The germline gives CDR1 MNHEY, CDR2 SMNVEV (reference sequence). The CDR3 here is CASSLGQGGLKQYF.

The gene calls are TRBV5-5 and TRBJ1-1; no DNA is available, so the TRBD1 call from TCRdb remains unchecked. This CDR3 spans 12 amino acids. Germline V CDR1 and CDR2: SGHKS, YYEKEE (reference sequence). The CDR3 loop is CASSIGQEEAFF.

This chain joins TRBV12-3 or TRBV12-4 and TRBJ1-2. The CDR3 spans 16 residues. Here the CDR3 reads CASSFWLENLSYGYTF.

The chain employs TRBV5-5 and TRBJ1-2. The CDR3 totals 15 residues. Germline assignment: CDR1 SGHKS and CDR2 YYEKEE (reference sequence). The CDR3 loop is CASSFSPEDFYGYTF.